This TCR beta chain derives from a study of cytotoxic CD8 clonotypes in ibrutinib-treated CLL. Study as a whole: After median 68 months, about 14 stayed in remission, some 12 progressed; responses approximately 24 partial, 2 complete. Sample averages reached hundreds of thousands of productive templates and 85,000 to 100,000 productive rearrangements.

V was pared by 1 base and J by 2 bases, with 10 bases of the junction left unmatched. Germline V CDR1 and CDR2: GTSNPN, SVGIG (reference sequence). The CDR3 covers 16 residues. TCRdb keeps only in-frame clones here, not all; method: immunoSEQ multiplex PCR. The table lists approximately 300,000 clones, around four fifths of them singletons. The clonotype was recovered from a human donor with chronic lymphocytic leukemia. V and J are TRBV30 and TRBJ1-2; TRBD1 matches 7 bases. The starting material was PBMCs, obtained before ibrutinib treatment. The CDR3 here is CAWSELGGATNYGYTF. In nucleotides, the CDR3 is TGTGCCTGGAGTGAGTTAGGGGGCGCAACAAACTATGGCTACACCTTC.